The entry below describes one TCR beta chain. Arm-PCR with iRepertoire HTBI primers amplified the CDR3 regions for these TCR beta libraries. From the multiplex PCR reads, TCRdb called clonotypes with MiXCR, one entry per CDR3 protein. The table shows about 420,000 distinct CDR3 sequences, with around 17% occurring only once. The data were taken from a study of regulatory T cells in long-lasting Graves disease. Sample time point: newly diagnosed GD, antithyroid drugs for less than 3 months. TCR sequences were obtained from RNA taken from PBMCs. Germline V gene sequence: CDR1 LNHDA, CDR2 SQIVND (reference sequence). This CDR3 region has 15 residues. J lost 7 bases, V lost 6 bases, and 7 bases had no gene match. These data were also filed under a second study, of T cells in Graves' hyperthyroidism and ophthalmopathy. That report notes: The patients, who ranged from 18 to 65 in age, presented with newly diagnosed hyperthyroidism lasting under 2 months. With the HTBI primer set, the TCR CDR3 went through a first round of RT-PCR. Ophthalmopathy was model-predicted a median roughly 6.5 months pre-onset.

The chain links TRBV19 to TRBJ2-7, with 15 nucleotides matching TRBD2. This TCR was recovered from a woman younger than 30 with Graves disease. The sequencing used peripheral blood mononuclear cells (PBMCs), collected at new diagnosis, from a patient treated with antithyroid drugs. As DNA, the CDR3 is TGTGCCAGTAGCGGACTAGCGGGAGGGCCGGGGGAGCAGTACTTC. Translated, it gives CASSGLAGGPGEQYF.